The text below deals with one T cell receptor (beta chain). The antigen remains unidentified. Clones were sequenced by immunoSEQ multiplex PCR, and TCRdb holds only the in-frame ones, with some missing. The sample has some 100,000 clones, 85% to 90% seen once. This specimen belongs to a study of glioma-infiltrating T cells after dendritic cell vaccination. Study overall: At biweekly intervals, patients got three intradermal dendritic cell vaccine injections.

Findings of the study overall: Survival was not directly related to TCR clonality in these patients.

J was trimmed by 6 bases and V by 6 bases; bases with no gene match: 9. The germline CDR1 and CDR2 sequences are SQVTM and ANQGSEA. The CDR3 is made up of 15 amino acids. This chain joins TRBV29-1 and TRBJ2-1; 12 bases line up with TRBD2. This TCR derives from a human donor with glioblastoma. The sample consisted of blood, taken before dendritic cell vaccination. For the CDR3, the DNA is TGCAGCGTCCCCAGACTAGCGGGAGTTGCCAATGAGCAGTTCTTC. Translation: CSVPRLAGVANEQFF.